This T cell receptor beta chain was recorded in a study of vaccination effects on CD4 cells after COVID-19. Across the whole study: Two-dose vaccination with either BNT162b2 or mRNA-1273 was given to the participants.

Concerning this clone: The antigen remains unidentified.

After expansion with viral peptide pools in the ViraFEST assay, antigen-specific CD4+ T cells were sequenced. When about ten days of culture had elapsed, CD4+ T cells were isolated. No vaccinee had earlier SARS-CoV-2 infection, and nucleocapsid antibodies were negative. With 3 bases removed from V and 0 bases from J, the gap between germline ends came to 8 bases. The germline V gene encodes CDR1 MNHEY and CDR2 SVGEGT. CDR3 length: 14 residues. Only in-frame clones appear in the TCRdb table, and some are missing; sequencing was by immunoSEQ multiplex PCR. The data contain about 73,000 clones, roughly 74% of them seen just once; the ten biggest clones take up roughly 2.9%.

The clonotype comes from a human donor who received a COVID-19 vaccine. V usage is TRBV6-2 or TRBV6-3 and J usage is TRBJ1-2; D unclear. This specimen consisted of CD4+ T cells from PBMCs cultured with HCoV-NL63 spike peptides, obtained before COVID-19 vaccination. The CDR3 region is CASSYTHANYGYTF. The CDR3 nucleotides read TGTGCCAGCAGTTATACACACGCTAACTATGGCTACACCTTC.